This T cell receptor beta chain was identified in a study of CD8+CD57+ T cells in acquired aplastic anemia. The CDR3 consists of 15 residues. Germline V gene data show CDR1 as LNHDA and CDR2 as SQIVND (reference sequence). With V trimmed by 5 bases and J by 3 bases, 9 bases remained unmatched. All patients picked for sequencing had shown, by flow cytometry, an expansion of CD8+CD57+ cells. This clonotype has ten or more counts. Template material for TCR beta VDJ and CDR3 profiling consisted of genomic DNA. MiXCR was run by TCRdb on the reads, yielding one entry per CDR3 protein. The sample lists 160,000 or so distinct CDR3 sequences, around 75% occurring once.

Sequenced input: sorted CD4+, CD8+, or CD8+CD57+ T cells (not recorded which) from PBMCs. The TCR originated in a human donor with aplastic anemia. The chain uses TRBV19 and TRBJ2-7; 8 bases align to TRBD1. CDR3 DNA: TGTGCCAGTAGTGCCTTTGCCGGGACAGGCTACGAGCAGTACTTC. It yields the protein CASSAFAGTGYEQYF.